Presented here are 21 T cell receptor beta chains from one specimen sequenced in a study of STAT5B mutations in CD4+ large granular lymphocyte leukemia. The table came from immunoSEQ multiplex PCR; TCRdb's copy has only in-frame clones and leaves some out. The table has 40,000 to 45,000 clones, around 85% seen once; the top ten hold about 0.34%. The sequencing sample was made of CD4+ T cells from blood buffy coats. The receptors were gathered from a human donor in good health.

The rearrangement joins TRBV7-9 to TRBJ2-2; 11 positions match TRBD2. V trimming: 5 bases; J trimming: 1 base; junction bases outside the gene matches: 3. The CDR3 consists of 16 residues. Germline V lookup: CDR1 SEHNR, CDR2 FQNEAQ (reference sequence). CDR3 loop: CASSDGTSGNTGELFF. For the CDR3, the DNA is TGTGCCAGCAGCGACGGGACTAGCGGGAACACCGGGGAGCTGTTTTTT. Filled out from reference TRBV7-9 and TRBJ2-2, the complete variable domain reads DTGVSQNPRHKITKRGQNVTFRCDPISEHNRLYWYRQTLGQGPEFLTYFQNEAQLEKSRLLSDRFSAERPKGSFSTLEIQRTEQGDSAMYLCASSDGTSGNTGELFFGEGSRLTVL.

V and J are TRBV18 and TRBJ2-3; TRBD1 is a possible D gene (6 bases). The CDR3 totals 16 residues. Germline loops: CDR1 KGHSH, CDR2 LQKENI. Trimming stripped 1 base from V and 1 base from J, with 12 bases between. The CDR3 reads CASSPRGGDGTDTQYF. In nucleotides, the CDR3 is TGTGCCAGCTCACCACGAGGGGGTGACGGCACAGATACGCAGTATTTT.

The V and J genes are TRBV28 and TRBJ1-2, with D uncertain. V lost 3 bases, J lost 3 bases, and 8 bases lay in between. This CDR3 has 13 residues. Germline loops: CDR1 MDHEN, CDR2 SYDVKM. CDR3 residues: CASSFQAHYGYTF. The CDR3, as DNA: TGTGCCAGCAGTTTCCAAGCCCACTATGGCTACACCTTC.

The chain combines TRBV5-1 with TRBJ1-4; no definite D call. Germline CDR1 reads SGHRS; CDR2 reads YFSETQ. This CDR3 contains 15 residues. Trimming took 0 bases from V and 0 from J, leaving 6 bases between them. CDR3 loop: CASSLVGSTNEKLFF. CDR3 in DNA: TGCGCCAGCAGCTTGGTTGGATCAACTAATGAAAAACTGTTTTTT.

The rearrangement uses TRBV18 and TRBJ2-3; TRBD1 might be the D (6 bases). V gave up 4 bases and J gave up 1 base, with 12 bases separating them. Germline V gives CDR1 KGHSH, CDR2 LQKENI. The length of the CDR3 is 15 residues. The CDR3 nucleotides are TGTGCCAGCTCACTGTCCTACAGGGGCACAGATACGCAGTATTTT. It specifies CASSLSYRGTDTQYF. Variable domain in full (rest from reference TRBV18 and TRBJ2-3): NAGVMQNPRHLVRRRGQEARLRCSPMKGHSHVYWYRQLPEEGLKFMVYLQKENIIDESGMPKERFSAEFPKEGPSILRIQQVVRGDSAAYFCASSLSYRGTDTQYFGPGTRLTVL.

This rearrangement joins TRBV7-8 to TRBJ1-1, with a tentative D call TRBD1 (5 bases). The CDR3 is made up of 15 amino acids. Germline V lookup: CDR1 SGHVS, CDR2 FQNEAQ. Trimming removed 7 bases from V and 1 base from J, with 16 bases in between. The CDR3 protein is CASIPRETANTEAFF. CDR3 nucleotide sequence: TGTGCCAGCATCCCAAGGGAGACAGCGAACACTGAAGCTTTCTTT.

The gene calls are TRBV2 and TRBJ2-5; 10 bases are a match to TRBD1. The J call could be wrong; TRBJ2-7 is a better fit for the DNA end. The germline V gene encodes CDR1 SNHLY and CDR2 FYNNEI. This CDR3 contains 16 residues. The DNA of the CDR3 is TGTGCCAGCGGCGACCCGGGACAGGGGCTCTCCTACGAGCAGTACTTC. Translating it yields CASGDPGQGLSYEQYF.

V and J are TRBV27 and TRBJ2-7; 7 nucleotides align to TRBD2. The trim removed 5 bases at V and 1 base at J, leaving 17 bases unmatched. Germline CDR1 and CDR2: MNHEY and SMNVEV (reference sequence). This CDR3 has 18 residues. CDR3 DNA: TGTGCCAGCAGTGAGCAAAGGATCGGACTAGAGTCTTCCTACGAGCAGTACTTC. Translated: CASSEQRIGLESSYEQYF.

The rearrangement uses TRBV28 and TRBJ2-2; tentatively, D is TRBD1 (5 bases). This CDR3 has 14 residues. The V gene lost 8 bases and the J gene lost 4 bases, with 14 bases spanning the gap. Per germline, CDR1 MDHEN and CDR2 SYDVKM. The CDR3 spells CASRWGSFTGELFF. The CDR3 DNA reads as TGTGCCAGCCGCTGGGGCAGTTTCACCGGGGAGCTGTTTTTT.

This chain links TRBV6-5 with TRBJ1-2, with unresolved D. Germline assignment: CDR1 MNHEY and CDR2 SVGAGI. V was clipped by 3 bases and J by 0 bases, with 11 bases between them. This CDR3 is 15 amino acids long. The CDR3 is CASSYTNGANYGYTF. CDR3 sequence (DNA): TGTGCCAGCAGTTATACTAACGGAGCTAACTATGGCTACACCTTC.

This chain joins TRBV6-5 and TRBJ2-7, with D possibly matching TRBD2 (5 bases). In germline, CDR1 is MNHEY, CDR2 SVGAGI. The V end was cut by 9 bases, the J end by 6 bases, with 18 bases between. The CDR3 consists of 13 residues. The CDR3 reads CASRTVLRSEQYF. The CDR3 DNA reads TGTGCCAGTCGGACTGTTCTCAGGTCCGAGCAGTACTTC.

This clone appeared a single time. The J gene is TRBJ2-7, the V gene TRBV7-6; 8 bases match TRBD1. V was pared by 1 base and J by 2 bases, with 4 bases of the junction left unmatched. This CDR3 spans 15 amino acids. CDR1 is SGHVS and CDR2 is FNYEAQ in the germline V gene. Here the CDR3 reads CASSLGTGQAYEQYF. CDR3 nucleotides: TGTGCCAGCAGCTTAGGGACAGGGCAAGCCTACGAGCAGTACTTC.

The chain is built from TRBV20-1 and TRBJ2-7; possible D gene TRBD2, 6 bases. The CDR3 sequence is 10 residues long. Germline V CDR1 and CDR2: DFQATT, SNEGSKA (reference sequence). CDR3 in amino acids: CSFRGYEQYF. In DNA, the CDR3 is TGCAGCTTCCGGGGGTACGAGCAGTACTTC.

The J gene is TRBJ2-7, the V gene TRBV28; D gene uncertain. Per germline, CDR1 MDHEN and CDR2 SYDVKM. Trimming stripped 4 bases from V and 3 bases from J, with 7 bases between. This CDR3 has 12 amino acids. The CDR3 DNA is TGTGCCAGCAGTTGGGCAGACTACGAGCAGTACTTC. Encoded protein: CASSWADYEQYF.

V usage is TRBV27 and J usage is TRBJ2-1; D is unclear. The CDR3 runs 17 residues. V was shortened by 2 bases and J by 3 bases, with 17 bases between the two germline ends. Germline V lookup: CDR1 MNHEY, CDR2 SMNVEV (reference sequence). This CDR3 reads CASSLSYEVLGYNEQFF. In DNA, the CDR3 is TGTGCCAGCAGTTTAAGTTACGAGGTATTGGGCTACAATGAGCAGTTCTTC.

V and J are TRBV9 and TRBJ1-3, with D unclear. Between the trimmed V and J ends, which lost 4 bases and 4 bases, there was a span of 18 bases. Per the germline V gene, CDR1 is SGDLS and CDR2 is YYNGEE. The length of the CDR3 is 16 residues. As DNA, the CDR3 is TGTGCCAGCAGCCCGCGAATGGTGGTCTCGGGAAACACCATATATTTT. Translation: CASSPRMVVSGNTIYF. Based on the CDR3 plus reference TRBV9 and TRBJ1-3, the full variable domain is DSGVTQTPKHLITATGQRVTLRCSPRSGDLSVYWYQQSLDQGLQFLIQYYNGEERAKGNILERFSAQQFPDLHSELNLSSLELGDSALYFCASSPRMVVSGNTIYFGEGSWLTVV.

V and J are TRBV27 and TRBJ1-5; 8 bases are a match to TRBD1. CDR1 MNHEY and CDR2 SMNVEV come from the germline V gene (reference sequence). The CDR3 has 13 amino acids. The J segment lost 4 bases and the V segment lost 8 bases, leaving 4 bases of the junction unmatched. This chain's CDR3 is CASATGGNQPQHF. The CDR3 DNA reads TGTGCCAGCGCTACAGGGGGAAATCAGCCCCAGCATTTT.

The chain combines TRBV6-5 with TRBJ2-7; a possible D gene is TRBD2 (5 bases). In germline, CDR1 is MNHEY, CDR2 SVGAGI. V was pared by 0 bases and J by 5 bases, with 17 bases between. The CDR3 is 16 amino acids. Written as DNA, the CDR3 is TGTGCCAGCAGTTACTCGACCCGGGAAGGACTTGACGAGCAGTACTTC. Its translation is CASSYSTREGLDEQYF.

The table lists this clone with a few counts. V gene TRBV28 combines with J gene TRBJ1-2; the D is unclear. CDR1 MDHEN and CDR2 SYDVKM come from the germline V gene. V lost 4 bases, J lost 3 bases, and 6 bases lay in between. The CDR3 spans 12 residues. CDR3 sequence reads: CASSWRDYGYTF. In DNA, the CDR3 is TGTGCCAGCAGTTGGAGGGACTATGGCTACACCTTC.

A word on this clone: Additional DNA sequences in this sample encode the identical CDR3. The V gene is TRBV30, the J gene TRBJ1-2, with D uncertain. The germline CDR1 and CDR2 sequences are GTSNPN and SVGIG (reference sequence). Trimming cost V 1 base and J 4 bases, with 7 bases left between them. There are 12 residues in the CDR3. As DNA, the CDR3 is TGTGCCTGGAGTGACGGACGCTATGGCTACACCTTC. Translation: CAWSDGRYGYTF.

This clone has only one observation. The gene calls are TRBV27 and TRBJ1-2; 7 bases fit TRBD1. V lost 6 bases, J lost 2 bases, and 3 bases stayed unmatched. The CDR3 consists of 13 residues. Germline CDR1 and CDR2: MNHEY and SMNVEV (reference sequence). The CDR3 loop reads CASRQQGNYGYTF. In DNA, the CDR3 is TGTGCCAGCAGACAACAGGGGAACTATGGCTACACCTTC.